The 12 T cell receptor beta chains in this list originate from one sample, sequenced in a study of tumor-infiltrating lymphocytes in primary liver carcinoma. Starting from roughly 0.5 ug of total RNA, TCR beta cDNA was produced with a primer in the constant region. Three nested multiplex PCR rounds, a slightly modified ARM-PCR method, built the TCR beta libraries. Rounds one and two of PCR, each of roughly 10 cycles, were primed with TRBV1-TRBV30 forward primers and a C-beta reverse primer. TCRdb fed the multiplex PCR reads into MiXCR, producing one record per CDR3 protein. This sample has 300,000 to 400,000 distinct CDR3 sequences; approximately 60% occur once, and the top ten carry more than 8.5%. Blood RNA was derived from unsorted whole blood, and germline DNA was extracted too. Sequencing was done on a sample of peripheral blood. The receptors originated from a man in his forties with primary liver carcinoma and hepatitis B virus infection.

Details on this clonotype: Since no conserved phenylalanine or tryptophan closes the CDR3, a read error is the likely cause. This chain joins TRBV11-3 and TRBJ2-3, with 9 bases identical to TRBD1. The germline V gene encodes CDR1 SGHNT and CDR2 YENEEA. The CDR3 runs 15 residues. For the CDR3, the DNA is TGTGCCAGCAGTCCCGGGACAGGGTTCACAGATATGCAGTATTAT. Protein product: CASSPGTGFTDMQYY.

This clonotype has a handful of counts. The chain joins TRBV30 to TRBJ1-5, with unresolved D. The CDR3 has 13 residues. CDR1 is GTSNPN and CDR2 is SVGIG in the germline V gene (reference sequence). In DNA form, the CDR3 reads TGTGCTGTCGCGGGAAATAGCAATCAGCCCCAGCATTTT. This sequence encodes CAVAGNSNQPQHF.

V and J are TRBV7-8 and TRBJ2-1; the D is unclear. This CDR3 comprises 15 residues. With 2 bases removed from V and 1 base from J, the gap between germline ends came to 9 bases. Germline CDR1 SGHVS, CDR2 FQNEAQ. CDR3 bases: TGTGCCAGCAGCTTAACAATCCTATCCTACAATGAGCAGTTCTTC. Protein: CASSLTILSYNEQFF.

On this clonotype: A much more abundant neighbour one base away suggests this may be a read error. As the CDR3 is not closed by the conserved phenylalanine or tryptophan, this likely results from a read error. The chain joins TRBV29-1 to TRBJ2-2; 9 bases are shared with TRBD1. Germline V lookup: CDR1 SQVTM, CDR2 ANQGSEA. The V gene end was trimmed by 6 bases and the J gene end by 1 base; junction bases not matched to a gene: 3. This CDR3 is built from 14 residues. The CDR3 sequence is CSVQGQGNTGELFL. CDR3 in DNA: TGCAGCGTCCAGGGACAGGGGAACACCGGGGAGCTGTTTCTT.

As concerns this clonotype: A junction boundary mismatches the germline segment, possibly from a read error. This chain links TRBV29-1 with TRBJ1-1, with D possibly matching TRBD1 (6 bases). The CDR3 sequence is 15 residues long. Per the germline V gene, CDR1 is SQVTM and CDR2 is ANQGSEA. The CDR3 DNA follows: TGTAGCGCCAAACTACTGGAACAGGGTAGGACTGAAGCTTTCTTT. The encoded protein is CSAKLLEQGRTEAFF.

Comments on this clonotype: A much larger clone differs from this one at a single base, so this may be a read error. The conserved phenylalanine or tryptophan normally closing the CDR3 is absent here, so this likely arose from a read error. The chain is built from TRBV30 and TRBJ2-7; D possibly corresponds to TRBD1 (6 bases). CDR1 GTSNPN and CDR2 SVGIG come from the germline V gene (reference sequence). The CDR3 sequence is 13 residues long. Deletions cut 3 bases from V and 3 bases from J, with 12 bases between. DNA of the CDR3: TGTGCCTGGAGGGAGAGAGGGGGCTACGAGCAGTACTCC. Its translation: CAWRERGGYEQYS.

The rearrangement links TRBV11-2 to TRBJ2-7; D might be TRBD1 (6 bases). The CDR3 consists of 12 residues. The V end was cut by 5 bases, the J end by 6 bases, with 11 bases between. The V gene's germline CDR1 is SGHAT and CDR2 FQNNGV. CDR3 loop: CASSTTGLEQYF. The CDR3, as DNA: TGTGCCAGCAGCACTACAGGGCTCGAGCAGTACTTC.

Note on this clonotype: The conserved closing phenylalanine or tryptophan is absent in this CDR3, likely reflecting a read error. The CDR3 here is CASSSLDAGDTQYL. The CDR3 DNA is TGTGCCAGCAGCTCTCTGGATGCAGGAGATACGCAGTATTTG. The chain couples TRBV11-1 to TRBJ2-3; D is undetermined. Trimming pared 4 bases from V and 5 bases from J, leaving 13 bases between. CDR3 size: 14 residues. CDR1 and CDR2 (germline): SGHAT, FQDESV (reference sequence).

Comments on this clonotype: A much larger clone differs by one base, so this may be a read error. The J gene is TRBJ1-1, the V gene TRBV6-1; D unclear. Between the trimmed V and J ends, which lost 11 bases and 3 bases, there was a span of 16 bases. The CDR3 covers 13 residues. The V gene's germline CDR1 is MNHNS and CDR2 SASEGT. In nucleotides, the CDR3 is TGTGCCGGCATTCTGACTGGGGACACTGAAGCTTTCTTT. This translates into CAGILTGDTEAFF.

In regard to this clonotype: A much larger clone differs by one base, so this may be a read error. V usage is TRBV29-1 and J usage is TRBJ2-7; 7 bases agree with TRBD1. Looked up from germline, CDR1 is SQVTM and CDR2 is ANQGSEA. The V segment lost 3 bases and the J segment 4 bases; nucleotides outside the gene matches: 6. The CDR3 is made up of 13 amino acids. The DNA for the CDR3 is TGCAGCGTTGACTGGACAGGACTGTACGAGCAGTACTTC. Its protein product is CSVDWTGLYEQYF.

The table lists this clonotype with a few counts. The chain is built from TRBV28 and TRBJ2-3, with D unresolved. With 4 bases removed from V and 4 bases from J, the gap between germline ends came to 9 bases. This CDR3 region has 13 residues. Per germline, CDR1 MDHEN and CDR2 SYDVKM. CDR3 in amino acids: CASSSLLADTQYF. The DNA of the CDR3 is TGTGCCAGCAGTTCTTTGTTGGCAGATACGCAGTATTTT.

This clonotype has a count of ten or more. The chain employs TRBV6-5 and TRBJ1-6; D gene unclear. This CDR3 has 17 amino acids. V lost 6 bases and J lost 0, with 15 bases in between. Germline CDR1 reads MNHEY; CDR2 reads SVGAGI. The CDR3 sequence is CASRPRTASSYNSPLHF. The CDR3 DNA reads TGTGCCAGCAGGCCCCGCACGGCCAGCTCCTATAATTCACCCCTCCACTTT.